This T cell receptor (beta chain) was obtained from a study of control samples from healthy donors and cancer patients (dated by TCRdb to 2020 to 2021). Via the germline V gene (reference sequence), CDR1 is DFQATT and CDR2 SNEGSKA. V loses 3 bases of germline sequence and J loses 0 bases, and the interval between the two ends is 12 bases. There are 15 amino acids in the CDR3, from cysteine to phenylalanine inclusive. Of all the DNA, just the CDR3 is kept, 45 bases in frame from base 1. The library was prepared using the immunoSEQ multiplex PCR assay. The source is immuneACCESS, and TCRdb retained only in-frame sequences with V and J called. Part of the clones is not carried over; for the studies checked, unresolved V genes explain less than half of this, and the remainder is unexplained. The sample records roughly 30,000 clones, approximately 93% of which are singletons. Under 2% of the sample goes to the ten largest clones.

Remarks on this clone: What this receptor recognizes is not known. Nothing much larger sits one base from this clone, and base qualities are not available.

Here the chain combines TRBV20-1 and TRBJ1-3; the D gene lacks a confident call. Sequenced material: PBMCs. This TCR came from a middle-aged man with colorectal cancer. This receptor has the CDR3 CSASRRAVSGNTIYF. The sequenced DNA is TGCAGTGCTAGTCGAAGGGCCGTCTCTGGAAACACCATATATTTT.